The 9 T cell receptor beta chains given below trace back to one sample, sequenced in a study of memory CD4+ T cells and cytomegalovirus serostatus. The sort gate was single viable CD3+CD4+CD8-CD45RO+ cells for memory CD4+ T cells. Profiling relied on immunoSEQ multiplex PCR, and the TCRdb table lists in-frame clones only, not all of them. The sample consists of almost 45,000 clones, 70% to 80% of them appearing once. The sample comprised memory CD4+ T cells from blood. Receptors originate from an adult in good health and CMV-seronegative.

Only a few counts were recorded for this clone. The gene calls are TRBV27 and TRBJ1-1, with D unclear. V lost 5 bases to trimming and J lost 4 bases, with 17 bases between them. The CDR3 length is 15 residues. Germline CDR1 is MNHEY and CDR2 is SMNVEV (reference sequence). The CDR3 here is CASSRTSFEGTEAFF. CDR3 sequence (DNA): TGTGCCAGCAGTCGGACCTCGTTCGAGGGCACTGAAGCTTTCTTT.

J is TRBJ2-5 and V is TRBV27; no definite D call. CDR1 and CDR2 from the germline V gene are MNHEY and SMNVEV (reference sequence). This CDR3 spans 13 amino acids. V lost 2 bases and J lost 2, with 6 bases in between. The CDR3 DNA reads TGTGCCAGCAGTTTACACGGGCAAGAGACCCAGTACTTC. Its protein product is CASSLHGQETQYF.

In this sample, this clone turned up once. The CDR3 region has the DNA TGCGCCAGCAGCCCCGGGGGGACAGGCAGAATCTTTGAAGCTTTCTTT. The encoded protein is CASSPGGTGRIFEAFF. This chain uses TRBV5-1 with TRBJ1-1; 8 nucleotides line up with TRBD1. From germline, CDR1 is SGHRS and CDR2 YFSETQ. This CDR3 contains 16 residues. V lost 4 bases, J lost 7 bases, and 15 bases stayed unmatched.

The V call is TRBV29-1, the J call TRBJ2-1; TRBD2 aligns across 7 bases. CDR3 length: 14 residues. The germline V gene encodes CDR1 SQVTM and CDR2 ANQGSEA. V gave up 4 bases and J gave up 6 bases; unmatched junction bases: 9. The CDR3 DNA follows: TGCAGCGTTGCGGGGGGAGGGTTAGGCAATGAGCAGTTCTTC. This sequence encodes CSVAGGGLGNEQFF.

CDR3 nucleotide sequence: TGTGCCAGCAGCTTACAAGAGACCCAGTACTTC. This encodes CASSLQETQYF. This chain joins TRBV7-8 and TRBJ2-5; D uncertain. The germline V and J ends were trimmed by 2 bases and 2 bases, with 0 bases remaining between them. This CDR3 has 11 amino acids. From germline, CDR1 is SGHVS and CDR2 FQNEAQ.

CDR3 nucleotide sequence: TGTGCCAGCATCCTCCGCCGGGGGGCCACTGAAGCTTTCTTT. Protein sequence: CASILRRGATEAFF. The rearrangement joins TRBV11-3 to TRBJ1-1, with D possibly matching TRBD1 (6 bases). The length of the CDR3 is 14 residues. The V end was cut by 7 bases, the J end by 4 bases, with 16 bases between. CDR1 and CDR2 from the germline V gene are SGHNT and YENEEA.

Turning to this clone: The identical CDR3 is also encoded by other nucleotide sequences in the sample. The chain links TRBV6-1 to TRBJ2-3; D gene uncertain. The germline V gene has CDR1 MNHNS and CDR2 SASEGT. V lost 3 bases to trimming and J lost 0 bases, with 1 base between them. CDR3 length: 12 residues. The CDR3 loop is CASSDSTDTQYF. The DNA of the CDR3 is TGTGCCAGCAGTGACAGCACAGATACGCAGTATTTT.

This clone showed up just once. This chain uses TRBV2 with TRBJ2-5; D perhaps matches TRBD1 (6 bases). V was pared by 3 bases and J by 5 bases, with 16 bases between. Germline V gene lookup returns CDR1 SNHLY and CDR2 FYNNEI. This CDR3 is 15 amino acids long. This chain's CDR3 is CASSDATGGQETQYF. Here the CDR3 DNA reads TGTGCCAGCAGTGATGCGACAGGTGGACAGGAGACCCAGTACTTC.

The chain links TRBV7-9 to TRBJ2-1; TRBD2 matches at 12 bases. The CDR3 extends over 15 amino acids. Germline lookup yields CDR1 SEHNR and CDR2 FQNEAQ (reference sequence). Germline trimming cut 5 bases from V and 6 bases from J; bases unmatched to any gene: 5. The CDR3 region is CASSPRLAGVNEQFF. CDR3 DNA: TGTGCCAGCAGCCCGAGACTAGCGGGAGTCAATGAGCAGTTCTTC.